The present TCR beta chain was sequenced within a study of blood T cell repertoires in COVID-19. After removal of 3 bases from V and 7 bases from J, the junction contained 2 bases not matched to a gene. The CDR3 is 13 residues long. Germline assignment: CDR1 SGHNT and CDR2 YENEEA. Clones were sequenced by immunoSEQ multiplex PCR, and TCRdb holds only the in-frame ones, with some missing. The sample lists approximately 360,000 clones, around 90% occurring once. The sequencing input was peripheral blood. V gene TRBV11-3 combines with J gene TRBJ2-1; the match to TRBD1 covers 8 bases. The receptor was derived from a man aged 35 to 55 with acute or convalescent COVID-19. The CDR3 here is CASSLDRANEQFF. The CDR3 DNA follows: TGTGCCAGCAGCTTGGACAGGGCGAATGAGCAGTTCTTC.